The clone carrying this T cell receptor beta chain was picked up one time. Antigen specificity is unknown. The germline V gene has CDR1 MNHNY and CDR2 SVGAGI (reference sequence). The CDR3 consists of 15 residues. V lost 0 bases, J lost 5 bases, and 13 bases lay in between. The protocol was immunoSEQ multiplex PCR, while the TCRdb copy is restricted to in-frame clones and leaves out a portion. The sample records about 2 million clones, 85% to 95% being singletons. The sample originates from a study of shared clonotypes between healthy human individuals. Study-wide points: Non-shared clonotypes showed lower generation probabilities than clonotypes common to all four donors.

CD8 cells classed as naive were CD45RO-negative and positively selected for CCR7, excluding terminally differentiated effector memory CD45RA+ cells. Source material: naive CD8+ T cells sorted from blood. This TCR was sampled from a man aged 18 to 30 in good health. The chain recombines TRBV6-6 with TRBJ2-5; D tentatively reads TRBD1 or TRBD2 (6 bases each). The CDR3 reads CASSYSWGARETQYF. The CDR3 DNA is TGTGCCAGCAGTTACTCTTGGGGGGCCCGTGAGACCCAGTACTTC.